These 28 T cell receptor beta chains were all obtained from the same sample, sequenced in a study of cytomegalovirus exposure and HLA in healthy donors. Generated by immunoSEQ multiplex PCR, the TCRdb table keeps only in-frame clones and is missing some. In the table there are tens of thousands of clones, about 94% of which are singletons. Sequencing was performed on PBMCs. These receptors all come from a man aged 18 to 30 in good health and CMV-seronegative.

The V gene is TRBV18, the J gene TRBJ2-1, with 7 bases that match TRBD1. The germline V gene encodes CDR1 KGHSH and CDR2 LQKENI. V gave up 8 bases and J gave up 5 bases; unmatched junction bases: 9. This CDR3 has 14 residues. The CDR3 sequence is CASHRQGIDNEQFF. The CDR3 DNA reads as TGTGCCAGCCATCGACAGGGTATAGACAATGAGCAGTTCTTC.

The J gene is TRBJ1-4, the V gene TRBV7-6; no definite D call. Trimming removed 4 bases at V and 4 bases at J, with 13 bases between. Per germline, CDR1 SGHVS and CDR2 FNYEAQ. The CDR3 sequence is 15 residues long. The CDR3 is CASSSEIAINEKLFF. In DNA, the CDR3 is TGTGCCAGCAGCTCCGAGATAGCCATTAATGAAAAACTGTTTTTT.

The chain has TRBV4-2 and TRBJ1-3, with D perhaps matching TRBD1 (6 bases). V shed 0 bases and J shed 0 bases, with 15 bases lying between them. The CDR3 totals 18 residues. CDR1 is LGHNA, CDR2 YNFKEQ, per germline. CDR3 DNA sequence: TGTGCCAGCAGCCAAGATGGTTCGGGGGGGCCCTCTGGAAACACCATATATTTT. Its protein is CASSQDGSGGPSGNTIYF.

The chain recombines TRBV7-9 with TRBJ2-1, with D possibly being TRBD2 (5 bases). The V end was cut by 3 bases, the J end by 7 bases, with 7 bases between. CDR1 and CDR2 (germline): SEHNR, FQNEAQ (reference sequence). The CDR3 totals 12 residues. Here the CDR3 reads CASSFWRNEQFF. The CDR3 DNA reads TGTGCCAGCAGCTTTTGGAGGAATGAGCAGTTCTTC.

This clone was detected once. CDR3 sequence: CASSIDNLYGYTF. CDR3 DNA: TGTGCCAGTAGTATAGACAACCTATATGGCTACACCTTC. This chain connects TRBV19 to TRBJ1-2; the D is unclear. Germline V gene lookup returns CDR1 LNHDA and CDR2 SQIVND (reference sequence). The CDR3 is 13 residues long. V dropped 0 bases and J dropped 5 bases, with 7 bases sitting between them.

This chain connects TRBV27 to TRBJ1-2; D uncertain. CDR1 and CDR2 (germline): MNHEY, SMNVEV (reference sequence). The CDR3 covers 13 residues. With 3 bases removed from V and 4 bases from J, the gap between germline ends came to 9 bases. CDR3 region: CASSLTPVYGYTF. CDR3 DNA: TGTGCCAGCAGTTTGACACCCGTCTATGGCTACACCTTC.

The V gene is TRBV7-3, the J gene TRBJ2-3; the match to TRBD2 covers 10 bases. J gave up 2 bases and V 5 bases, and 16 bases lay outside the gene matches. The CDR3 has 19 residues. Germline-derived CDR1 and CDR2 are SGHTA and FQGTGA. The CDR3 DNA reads TGTGCCAGCAGCCCGAAAAGTAACCCGAGCGGGAGGGACACAGATACGCAGTATTTT. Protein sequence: CASSPKSNPSGRDTDTQYF.

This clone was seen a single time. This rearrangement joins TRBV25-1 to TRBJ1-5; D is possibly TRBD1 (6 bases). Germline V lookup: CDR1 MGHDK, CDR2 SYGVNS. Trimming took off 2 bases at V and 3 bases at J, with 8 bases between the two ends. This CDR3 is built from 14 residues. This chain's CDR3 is CASSENRDNQPQHF. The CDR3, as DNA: TGTGCCAGCAGTGAAAACAGGGACAATCAGCCCCAGCATTTT.

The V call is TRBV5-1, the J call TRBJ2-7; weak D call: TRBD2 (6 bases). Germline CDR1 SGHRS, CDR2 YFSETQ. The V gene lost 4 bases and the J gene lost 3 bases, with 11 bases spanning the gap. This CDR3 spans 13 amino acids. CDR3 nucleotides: TGCGCCAGCAGCACCGGGAGTATCTACGAGCAGTACTTC. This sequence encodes CASSTGSIYEQYF. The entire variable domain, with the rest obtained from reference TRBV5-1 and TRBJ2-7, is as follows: KAGVTQTPRYLIKTRGQQVTLSCSPISGHRSVSWYQQTPGQGLQFLFEYFSETQRNKGNFPGRFSGRQFSNSRSEMNVSTLELGDSALYLCASSTGSIYEQYFGPGTRLTVT.

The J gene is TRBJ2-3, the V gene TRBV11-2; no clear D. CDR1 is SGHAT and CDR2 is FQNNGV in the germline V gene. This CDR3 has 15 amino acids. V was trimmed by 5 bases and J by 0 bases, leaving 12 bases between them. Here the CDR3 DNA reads TGTGCCAGCAGCCCTAGTGGTGGGAGCACAGATACGCAGTATTTT. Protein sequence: CASSPSGGSTDTQYF.

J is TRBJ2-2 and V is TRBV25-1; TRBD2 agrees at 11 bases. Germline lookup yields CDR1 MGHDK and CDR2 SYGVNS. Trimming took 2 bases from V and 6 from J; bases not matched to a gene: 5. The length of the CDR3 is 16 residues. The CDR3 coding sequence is TGTGCCAGCAGTGAACCCGGGACTAGCGGTCCCGGGGAGCTGTTTTTT. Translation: CASSEPGTSGPGELFF. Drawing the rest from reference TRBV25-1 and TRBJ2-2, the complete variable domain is EADIYQTPRYLVIGTGKKITLECSQTMGHDKMYWYQQDPGMELHLIHYSYGVNSTEKGDLSSESTVSRIRTEHFPLTLESARPSHTSQYLCASSEPGTSGPGELFFGEGSRLTVL.

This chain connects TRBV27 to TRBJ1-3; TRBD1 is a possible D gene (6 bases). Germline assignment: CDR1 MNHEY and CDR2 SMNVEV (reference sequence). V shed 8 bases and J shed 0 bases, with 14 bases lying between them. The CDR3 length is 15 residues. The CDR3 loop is CASGPLGGSGNTIYF. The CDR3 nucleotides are TGTGCCAGCGGGCCTCTAGGGGGCTCTGGAAACACCATATATTTT.

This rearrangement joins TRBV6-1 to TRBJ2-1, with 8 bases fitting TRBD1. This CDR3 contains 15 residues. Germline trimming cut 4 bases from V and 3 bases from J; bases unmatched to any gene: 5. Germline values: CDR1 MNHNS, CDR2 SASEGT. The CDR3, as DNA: TGTGCCAGCAGTGTAGACAGGGGACTCTACAATGAGCAGTTCTTC. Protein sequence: CASSVDRGLYNEQFF.

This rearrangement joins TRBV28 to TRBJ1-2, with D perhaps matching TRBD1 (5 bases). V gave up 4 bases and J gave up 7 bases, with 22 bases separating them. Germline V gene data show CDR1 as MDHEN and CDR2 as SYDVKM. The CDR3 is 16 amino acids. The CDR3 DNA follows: TGTGCCAGCAGTTCCGCGCAGGGTGAAGGGATTCTTGGCTACACCTTC. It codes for CASSSAQGEGILGYTF.

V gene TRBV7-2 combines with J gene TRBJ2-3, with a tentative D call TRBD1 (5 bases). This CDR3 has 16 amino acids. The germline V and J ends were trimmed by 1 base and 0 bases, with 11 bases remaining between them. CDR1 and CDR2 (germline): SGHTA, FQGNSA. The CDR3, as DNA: TGTGCCAGCAGCTTAGATTCAGGGATAAGCACAGATACGCAGTATTTT. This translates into CASSLDSGISTDTQYF.

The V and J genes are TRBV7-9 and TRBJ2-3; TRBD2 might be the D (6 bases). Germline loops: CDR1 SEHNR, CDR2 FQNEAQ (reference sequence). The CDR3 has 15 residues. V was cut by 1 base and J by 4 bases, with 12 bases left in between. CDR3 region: CASSLVAGRSDTQYF. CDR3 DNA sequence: TGTGCCAGCAGCTTAGTGGCGGGACGGTCAGATACGCAGTATTTT.

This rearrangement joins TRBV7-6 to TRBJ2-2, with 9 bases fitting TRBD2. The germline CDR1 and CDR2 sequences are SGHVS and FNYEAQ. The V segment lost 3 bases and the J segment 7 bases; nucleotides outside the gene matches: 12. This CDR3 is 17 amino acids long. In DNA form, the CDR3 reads TGTGCCAGCAGCTTTAACCCGGGGACTAGCTTAATCGGGGAGCTGTTTTTT. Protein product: CASSFNPGTSLIGELFF.

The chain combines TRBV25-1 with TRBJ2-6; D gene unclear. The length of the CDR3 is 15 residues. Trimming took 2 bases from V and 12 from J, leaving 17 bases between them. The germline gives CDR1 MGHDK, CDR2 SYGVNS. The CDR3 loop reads CASSEPYPGESVLTF. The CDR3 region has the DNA TGTGCCAGCAGTGAACCATACCCCGGTGAGTCCGTCCTGACTTTC.

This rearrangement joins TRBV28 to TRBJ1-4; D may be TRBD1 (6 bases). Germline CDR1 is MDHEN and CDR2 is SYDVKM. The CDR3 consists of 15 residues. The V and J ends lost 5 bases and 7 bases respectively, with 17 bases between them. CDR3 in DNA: TGTGCCAGCAGTCCAAGTTACAGGGTAGCTGAAAAACTGTTTTTT. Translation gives CASSPSYRVAEKLFF.

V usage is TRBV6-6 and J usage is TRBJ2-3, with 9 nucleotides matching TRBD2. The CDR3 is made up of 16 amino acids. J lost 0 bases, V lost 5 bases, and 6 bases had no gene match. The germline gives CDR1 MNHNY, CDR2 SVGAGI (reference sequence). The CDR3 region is CASSRGLAASTDTQYF. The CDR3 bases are TGTGCCAGCAGTCGGGGACTAGCTGCTAGCACAGATACGCAGTATTTT.

CDR3 residues: CASSLARSDTQYF. In nucleotides, the CDR3 is TGTGCCAGCAGCTTGGCTAGGTCAGATACGCAGTATTTT. The rearrangement links TRBV5-6 to TRBJ2-3; D gene uncertain. CDR3 length: 13 amino acids. Germline CDR1 is SGHDT and CDR2 is YYEEEE. Trimming removed 0 bases at V and 4 bases at J, with 6 bases between.

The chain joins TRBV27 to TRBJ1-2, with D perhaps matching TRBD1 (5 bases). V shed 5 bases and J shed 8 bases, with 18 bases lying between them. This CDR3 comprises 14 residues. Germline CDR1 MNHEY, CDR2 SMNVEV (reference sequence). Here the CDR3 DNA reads TGTGCCAGCAGTCCGACGACAGTAGCAAGGGGCTACACCTTC. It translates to CASSPTTVARGYTF.

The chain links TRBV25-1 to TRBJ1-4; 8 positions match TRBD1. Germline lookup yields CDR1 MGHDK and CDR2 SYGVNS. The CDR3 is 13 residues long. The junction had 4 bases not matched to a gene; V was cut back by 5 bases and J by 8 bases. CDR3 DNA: TGTGCCAGCAGTCCGACAGGGGTAGAAAAACTGTTTTTT. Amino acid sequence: CASSPTGVEKLFF.

CDR3 protein: CAWSGVSGTGELFF. DNA for the CDR3: TGTGCCTGGAGTGGGGTCTCGGGGACCGGGGAGCTGTTTTTT. This chain uses TRBV30 with TRBJ2-2, with D possibly matching TRBD2 (5 bases). Germline lookup yields CDR1 GTSNPN and CDR2 SVGIG (reference sequence). The V gene lost 1 base and the J gene lost 5 bases, with 11 bases spanning the gap. This CDR3 is 14 amino acids long.

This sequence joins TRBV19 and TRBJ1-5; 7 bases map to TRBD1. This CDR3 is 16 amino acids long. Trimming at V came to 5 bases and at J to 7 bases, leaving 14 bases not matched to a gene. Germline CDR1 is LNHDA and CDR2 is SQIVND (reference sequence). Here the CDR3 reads CASSERSWTGDQPQHF. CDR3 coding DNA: TGTGCCAGTAGTGAGAGATCCTGGACAGGAGACCAGCCCCAGCATTTT.

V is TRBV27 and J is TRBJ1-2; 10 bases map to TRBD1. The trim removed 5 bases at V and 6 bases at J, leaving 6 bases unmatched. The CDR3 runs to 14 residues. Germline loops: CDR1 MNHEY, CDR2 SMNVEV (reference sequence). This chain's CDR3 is CASSTRQGANGYTF. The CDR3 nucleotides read TGTGCCAGCAGTACCCGACAGGGGGCTAATGGCTACACCTTC.

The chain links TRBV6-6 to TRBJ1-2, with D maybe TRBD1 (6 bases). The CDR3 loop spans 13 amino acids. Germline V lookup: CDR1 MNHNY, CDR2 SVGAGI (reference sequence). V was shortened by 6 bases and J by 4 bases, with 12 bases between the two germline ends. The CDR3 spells CASSPGQFYGYTF. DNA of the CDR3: TGTGCCAGCAGCCCCGGACAGTTCTATGGCTACACCTTC.

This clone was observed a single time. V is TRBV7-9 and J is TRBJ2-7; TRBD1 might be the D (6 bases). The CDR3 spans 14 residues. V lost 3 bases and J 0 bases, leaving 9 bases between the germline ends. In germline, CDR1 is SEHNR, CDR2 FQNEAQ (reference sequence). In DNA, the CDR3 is TGTGCCAGCAGCTTTCCGGGACACTCCTACGAGCAGTACTTC. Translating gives CASSFPGHSYEQYF.